A single sample gave rise to the 18 T cell receptor beta chains below, sequenced in a study of T-cell reconstitution after alpha-beta-depleted transplantation in children. This sample's TCRbeta library carried unique molecular identifier barcodes. TCRdb itself ran the PCR reads through MiXCR, one entry per CDR3 protein. There are more than 400,000 distinct CDR3 sequences in the sample; around 10% occur only once, and 12% to 15% lies in the top ten. This sample comprised PBMCs, mostly from graft donor cells, obtained 180 days after TCRalphabeta/CD19-depleted stem cell transplant. These receptors originate from a female patient aged 2 to 10 who had a stem cell transplant for aplastic anemia, so the T cells may come from the graft donor.

This clonotype was observed a few times. The rearrangement joins TRBV10-3 to TRBJ2-1, with no clear D. Germline loops: CDR1 ENHRY, CDR2 SYGVKD. The germline V and J ends were trimmed by 0 bases and 7 bases, with 7 bases remaining between them. The CDR3 extends over 13 amino acids. Here the CDR3 reads CAISESEGNEQFF. The CDR3 nucleotides are TGTGCCATCAGTGAGTCGGAAGGGAATGAGCAGTTCTTC.

The rearrangement joins TRBV6-2 or TRBV6-3 to TRBJ2-3; D uncertain. Germline V gene data show CDR1 as MNHEY and CDR2 as SVGEGT. This CDR3 comprises 16 residues. V lost 1 base and J lost 0, with 11 bases in between. CDR3: CASSYLQDLSTDTQYF. The CDR3 DNA follows: TGTGCCAGCAGTTACTTGCAGGACCTTAGCACAGATACGCAGTATTTT.

Ten or more counts support this clonotype. The CDR3 spells CSVRDRARDNEQFF. The CDR3 nucleotides are TGCAGCGTTCGGGACAGGGCCAGAGACAATGAGCAGTTCTTC. The V and J genes are TRBV29-1 and TRBJ2-1; 9 nucleotides align to TRBD1. The CDR3 is 14 residues long. The V gene's germline CDR1 is SQVTM and CDR2 ANQGSEA. With V trimmed by 5 bases and J by 5 bases, 7 bases remained unmatched.

The chain recombines TRBV12-5 with TRBJ1-5; D not resolved. V was trimmed by 5 bases and J by 0 bases, leaving 5 bases between them. The V gene's germline CDR1 is LGHNT and CDR2 FRNRAP. This CDR3 is built from 13 residues. The CDR3 is CASGANSNQPQHF. The CDR3, as DNA: TGTGCTAGTGGTGCTAATAGCAATCAGCCCCAGCATTTT.

The V gene is TRBV6-5, the J gene TRBJ1-5, with TRBD1 identical over 10 bases. The CDR3 is 15 residues long. Per the germline V gene, CDR1 is MNHEY and CDR2 is SVGAGI. The V and J ends lost 6 bases and 4 bases, in that order; junction bases with no gene match: 6. The CDR3 loop is CASRPGQGLNQPQHF. The DNA of the CDR3 is TGTGCCAGCAGACCGGGACAGGGGTTAAATCAGCCCCAGCATTTT.

This clonotype has just a few counts. CDR3 sequence reads: CASSPRQGISYGYTF. The CDR3 DNA reads as TGTGCCAGCAGCCCCCGACAGGGAATCTCCTATGGCTACACCTTC. The chain is built from TRBV9 and TRBJ1-2; 7 bases are a match to TRBD1. This CDR3 is 15 amino acids long. The trim removed 4 bases at V and 4 bases at J, leaving 10 bases unmatched. Germline lookup yields CDR1 SGDLS and CDR2 YYNGEE.

The chain links TRBV14 to TRBJ1-3, with D uncertain. V was shortened by 0 bases and J by 1 base, with 10 bases between the two germline ends. This CDR3 has 16 residues. Germline CDR1 SGHDN, CDR2 FVKESK. The CDR3 loop is CASSQEQRVSGNTIYF. The DNA of the CDR3 is TGTGCCAGCAGCCAAGAGCAGAGGGTGTCTGGAAACACCATATATTTT.

This clonotype occurred many times. The genes are TRBV7-2 and TRBJ1-5, with D perhaps TRBD1 (6 bases). The germline V gene encodes CDR1 SGHTA and CDR2 FQGNSA. This CDR3 is built from 17 residues. Trimming removed 5 bases from V and 1 base from J, with 18 bases in between. DNA for the CDR3: TGTGCCAGCAGCCCGCTGACAGGTCGAAACAGCAATCAGCCCCAGCATTTT. This sequence encodes CASSPLTGRNSNQPQHF.

The chain employs TRBV6-2 or TRBV6-3 and TRBJ2-1, with D unresolved. Per germline, CDR1 MNHEY and CDR2 SVGEGT. V was cut by 3 bases and J by 7 bases, with 7 bases left in between. The CDR3 runs 12 residues. The DNA of the CDR3 is TGTGCCAGCAGTTATCTTGAGAATGAGCAGTTCTTC. Translating gives CASSYLENEQFF.

This clonotype was recorded a few times. The rearrangement joins TRBV18 to TRBJ2-1; 9 bases map to TRBD2. This CDR3 region has 16 residues. Germline trimming cut 3 bases from V and 4 bases from J; bases unmatched to any gene: 7. The germline V gene encodes CDR1 KGHSH and CDR2 LQKENI. CDR3 residues: CASSPLGSGGYNEQFF. DNA of the CDR3: TGTGCCAGCTCACCCCTGGGGAGCGGGGGGTACAATGAGCAGTTCTTC.

This sequence joins TRBV2 and TRBJ1-4; D may be TRBD1 (6 bases). The CDR3 covers 14 residues. V was trimmed by 8 bases and J by 8 bases, leaving 18 bases between them. Germline V CDR1 and CDR2: SNHLY, FYNNEI. CDR3 sequence: CASERGGPTEKLFF. As DNA, the CDR3 is TGTGCCAGCGAGAGGGGGGGCCCCACGGAAAAACTGTTTTTT.

The V gene is TRBV20-1, the J gene TRBJ1-2, with 9 positions matching TRBD1. The V segment lost 6 bases and the J segment 8 bases; nucleotides outside the gene matches: 7. Germline CDR1 is DFQATT and CDR2 is SNEGSKA (reference sequence). The CDR3 covers 12 residues. The CDR3 DNA is TGCAGTGCGCGGCGGGACAGGGTCGGCTACACCTTC. This encodes CSARRDRVGYTF.

This clonotype was seen at least ten times. The chain joins TRBV4-2 to TRBJ2-5; D not resolved. The CDR3 is 11 residues long. Germline V lookup: CDR1 LGHNA, CDR2 YNFKEQ. V was cut by 6 bases and J by 2 bases, with 4 bases left in between. CDR3 protein: CASRFQETQYF. CDR3 coding DNA: TGTGCCAGCAGATTTCAAGAGACCCAGTACTTC.

This rearrangement joins TRBV7-2 to TRBJ2-7, with D possibly TRBD1 on 5 matching bases. Germline-derived CDR1 and CDR2 are SGHTA and FQGNSA. This CDR3 is 15 amino acids long. V gave up 1 base and J gave up 4 bases, with 14 bases separating them. CDR3 nucleotide sequence: TGTGCCAGCAGCTTAGTTGCCAGGGCCCTTTACGAGCAGTACGTC. Translating it yields CASSLVARALYEQYV.

This clonotype was picked up a small number of times. This chain joins TRBV7-9 and TRBJ2-1; 8 positions match TRBD1. CDR3 length: 13 amino acids. Germline CDR1 SEHNR, CDR2 FQNEAQ (reference sequence). Trimming removed 6 bases from V and 8 bases from J; junction bases left unmatched: 6. CDR3 DNA: TGTGCCAGCAGTTCCCCGACAGGGGATGAGCAGTTCTTC. Translation gives CASSSPTGDEQFF. Supplemented by reference TRBV7-9 and TRBJ2-1, the full variable domain reads DTGVSQNPRHKITKRGQNVTFRCDPISEHNRLYWYRQTLGQGPEFLTYFQNEAQLEKSRLLSDRFSAERPKGSFSTLEIQRTEQGDSAMYLCASSSPTGDEQFFGPGTRLTVL.

This chain connects TRBV11-3 to TRBJ1-3; D ambiguous. Per the germline V gene, CDR1 is SGHNT and CDR2 is YENEEA. V was pared by 2 bases and J by 2 bases, with 10 bases between. CDR3 length: 15 residues. The CDR3 DNA reads as TGTGCCAGCAGCTTATATGGGAGGACTGGAAACACCATATATTTT. It translates to CASSLYGRTGNTIYF.

This clonotype was recorded at least ten times. This chain uses TRBV11-2 with TRBJ2-7; D may be TRBD2 (6 bases). Per the germline V gene, CDR1 is SGHAT and CDR2 is FQNNGV. The CDR3 contains 16 residues. The V gene lost 0 bases and the J gene lost 3 bases, with 15 bases spanning the gap. The CDR3 protein is CASSLDRERAGYEQYF. The CDR3 DNA reads TGTGCCAGCAGCTTAGATCGAGAGCGGGCTGGCTACGAGCAGTACTTC. Together with reference TRBV11-2 and TRBJ2-7, the CDR3 gives the full variable domain: EAGVAQSPRYKIIEKRQSVAFWCNPISGHATLYWYQQILGQGPKLLIQFQNNGVVDDSQLPKDRFSAERLKGVDSTLKIQPAKLEDSAVYLCASSLDRERAGYEQYFGPGTRLTVT.

The chain uses TRBV7-2 and TRBJ1-1; tentative D call: TRBD1 (5 bases). V gave up 5 bases and J gave up 1 base, with 14 bases separating them. Germline V gene lookup returns CDR1 SGHTA and CDR2 FQGNSA. This CDR3 region has 15 residues. The CDR3 reads CASSTARGRNTEAFF. CDR3 bases: TGTGCCAGCAGCACAGCCCGGGGGAGGAACACTGAAGCTTTCTTT.